What follows are 4 T cell receptor beta chains derived from one specimen sequenced in a study of blood T cells in healthy people across ages. With a J-beta primer mix and a sample-barcoded 5' primer, a second PCR ran roughly 6 to 12 cycles. TCRdb re-called the 5' RACE reads through MiXCR, storing one row per CDR3 protein. The sample lists roughly 830,000 distinct CDR3 sequences, roughly 60% occurring once. The sample consisted of blood. The receptors here all came from a young man in good health.

CDR3 region: CASSEVGRDNSPLHF. CDR3 nucleotides: TGTGCCAGCAGTGAAGTTGGGAGAGATAATTCACCCCTCCACTTT. The chain is built from TRBV2 and TRBJ1-6; no definite D call. Germline assignment: CDR1 SNHLY and CDR2 FYNNEI. The CDR3 contains 15 residues. Trimming cost V 1 base and J 5 bases, with 9 bases left between them.

The table lists this clonotype with many counts. This sequence joins TRBV2 and TRBJ1-5, with D tentatively TRBD1 (6 bases). This CDR3 comprises 11 residues. The germline V gene encodes CDR1 SNHLY and CDR2 FYNNEI. V was trimmed by 6 bases and J by 14 bases, leaving 14 bases between them. CDR3 nucleotide sequence: TGTGCCAGCAGCGACCCCCAGGGGAAGCATTTT. Residues: CASSDPQGKHF.

The chain recombines TRBV7-2 with TRBJ1-5, with 7 bases fitting TRBD1. Germline CDR1 reads SGHTA; CDR2 reads FQGNSA. V dropped 0 bases and J dropped 7; count of bases not matched to a gene: 9. CDR3 length: 16 residues. The CDR3 DNA sequence: TGTGCCAGCAGCTTAGCCTACGACAGGGCCGGGCAGCCCCAGCATTTT. Its protein is CASSLAYDRAGQPQHF.

J is TRBJ2-5 and V is TRBV6-2 or TRBV6-3; TRBD1 matches at 8 bases. The CDR3 has 15 amino acids. V trimming: 1 base; J trimming: 3 bases; junction bases outside the gene matches: 4. CDR1 and CDR2 from the germline V gene are MNHEY and SVGEGT. The CDR3 DNA sequence: TGTGCCAGCAGTTACTTTGGGACAGGAGAAGAGACCCAGTACTTC. It codes for CASSYFGTGEETQYF.